This note documents a single TCR beta chain sequence. Its matching antigen is unknown. This entry belongs to a study of cytomegalovirus exposure and HLA in healthy donors. Study as a whole: Around 80 million unique TCR sequences came from HLA-typed donors in an early release.

13 Jbeta primers and 60 Vbeta primers were used for the PCR. Generated by immunoSEQ multiplex PCR, the TCRdb table keeps only in-frame clones and is missing some. The sample has around 260,000 clones; approximately 80% are singletons. The length of the CDR3 is 14 residues. V lost 6 bases to trimming and J lost 6 bases, with 15 bases between them. The V gene's germline CDR1 is MNHNY and CDR2 SVGAGI (reference sequence). Study-wide points: A missense variant in DCLRE1C was later tied to TCR beta V- and J-gene trimming.

The source material was PBMCs. The chain uses TRBV6-6 and TRBJ2-4; TRBD2 is a possible D gene (5 bases). This receptor was identified in a girl aged 2 to 10 in good health and CMV-seronegative. CDR3 loop: CASSPWGEGNIQYF. CDR3 DNA sequence: TGTGCCAGCAGCCCTTGGGGTGAGGGAAACATTCAGTACTTC.